This TCR beta chain comes out of a study of T cells in Graves' hyperthyroidism and ophthalmopathy. What was amplified from RNA transcripts were TCR beta CDR3 regions. TCR CDR3 underwent first-round RT-PCR with the HTBI primer set. Each CDR3 protein is one row after TCRdb ran MiXCR on the multiplex PCR reads. The data show 550,000 to 800,000 distinct CDR3 sequences, with 15% to 20% seen just once and around 7.7% held by the top ten. Absent ophthalmopathy progression within 18 months defined stable Graves' hyperthyroidism. Exclusion of a patient resulted from uncontrolled infection, other autoimmune disease, pregnancy or lactation. The PBMCs had their origin in approximately 10 ml of fresh peripheral blood. V was clipped by 6 bases and J by 5 bases, with 22 bases between them. Germline V gene data show CDR1 as DFQATT and CDR2 as SNEGSKA (reference sequence). There are 15 residues in the CDR3. On this clonotype: Its specificity is unknown.

Study conclusions and caveats: Most thyroid-expanded clonotypes above 0.001 were also found in blood.

V and J are TRBV20-1 and TRBJ1-2, with D perhaps matching TRBD1 (5 bases). This TCR came from a man between 18 and 35 years old with Graves' hyperthyroidism. Sequencing was done on a sample of blood. CDR3 in DNA: TGCAGTGCCTCCCCCGGTACTGGGGACTTTTATGGCTACACCTTC. It is translated as CSASPGTGDFYGYTF.